The rows below give T cell receptor beta chains drawn from one sample of a study of cytomegalovirus exposure and HLA in healthy donors. Clones were read by immunoSEQ multiplex PCR, and TCRdb kept only the in-frame ones, dropping some. The sample contains 90,000 to 120,000 clones, roughly 82% of which appear only once. Source material: PBMCs. Receptors originate from a woman aged 18-29 years in good health and CMV-seronegative. Each CDR3 is given without its conserved first and last residue. Fields, in order: V gene, CDR3 protein.

v_call: TRBV7-9
cdr3_aa: SSSPTSGESSYEQY

v_call: TRBV6-1
cdr3_aa: ASSVTPGLAGGFISDTQY

v_call: TRBV4-2
cdr3_aa: ASSQARQGAYEQY

v_call: TRBV7-8
cdr3_aa: ASSVAGANPKGYT

v_call: TRBV18
cdr3_aa: ASSPGQLRAQETQY

v_call: TRBV11-1
cdr3_aa: ASSRTGGDVGGSYEQY

v_call: TRBV9
cdr3_aa: ASSAGLAGSENEQY

v_call: TRBV5-6
cdr3_aa: ASSLRRSTGELF

v_call: TRBV29-1
cdr3_aa: SVPGTGELSTEAF

v_call: TRBV9
cdr3_aa: ASSVGPGRAYEQY

v_call: TRBV7-9
cdr3_aa: SSSLPQGIKNTGELF

v_call: TRBV7-8
cdr3_aa: ASSPDRERSPLH

v_call: TRBV9
cdr3_aa: ASTAPSGLAGGNTDTQY

v_call: TRBV28
cdr3_aa: ASSLTVGGIASYEQY

v_call: TRBV5-1
cdr3_aa: ASSLGRQGANEKLF

v_call: TRBV7-3
cdr3_aa: ASSLTTGGMNTEAF

v_call: TRBV6-6
cdr3_aa: ASKHSPTGELF

v_call: TRBV7-6
cdr3_aa: ASSLAASLWETQY

v_call: TRBV19
cdr3_aa: ASSSRQGGNYGYT

v_call: TRBV10-3
cdr3_aa: AISQEYSEAF

v_call: TRBV27
cdr3_aa: ASSLKGLAGPGETQY

v_call: TRBV2
cdr3_aa: ASSEVGGVQGNNSPLH

v_call: TRBV25-1
cdr3_aa: ASSGGAYEQY

v_call: TRBV9
cdr3_aa: ASSASGRAQDTQY

v_call: TRBV7-8
cdr3_aa: ASSPDKLNTEAF

v_call: TRBV6-5
cdr3_aa: ASCVSGRGGYEQY

v_call: TRBV7-3
cdr3_aa: ASSLKGGGLRTDTQY

v_call: TRBV5-3
cdr3_aa: ARSDRIVPRMVYEQY

v_call: TRBV25-1
cdr3_aa: ASSAGDRETETQY

v_call: TRBV4-1
cdr3_aa: ASSQGSSYEQY

v_call: TRBV5-4
cdr3_aa: ASSYNGISYEQY

v_call: TRBV9
cdr3_aa: ASSVGAGGSSTDTQY

v_call: TRBV5-1
cdr3_aa: ASSSGPGVSYEQY

v_call: TRBV16
cdr3_aa: ASSPYPQGGSYT

v_call: TRBV9
cdr3_aa: ASSVGEGGGNTEAF

v_call: TRBV5-8
cdr3_aa: ASSLGQRGQATDTQY

v_call: TRBV19
cdr3_aa: ASATNGQGYEKLF

v_call: TRBV5-3
cdr3_aa: ARSWPSRRGTSTDTQY

v_call: TRBV18
cdr3_aa: ASSPTEGNTIY

v_call: TRBV29-1
cdr3_aa: SVRTGQQKLH

v_call: TRBV19
cdr3_aa: ASAISRDRGGYT

v_call: TRBV5-1
cdr3_aa: ASSLTGPGTGSSYNEQF

v_call: TRBV4-3
cdr3_aa: ASSQVLGTAYNEQF

v_call: TRBV6-1
cdr3_aa: ASSRDGTHTEAF